Here is one T cell receptor beta chain with its context. The data originate from a study of blood T cell repertoires in COVID-19. Clones were read by immunoSEQ multiplex PCR, and TCRdb kept only the in-frame ones, dropping some. Seen here are 270,000 or so clones, roughly 89% observed once, and the top ten hold just under 0.95%. This CDR3 is built from 16 residues. Germline V CDR1 and CDR2: LGHDT, YNNKEL (reference sequence). V was shortened by 2 bases and J by 0 bases, with 14 bases between the two germline ends. Source material: peripheral blood. The sequence came from a woman in her 40s who had recovered from COVID-19. This chain joins TRBV3-1 (or the pseudogene TRBV3-2) and TRBJ2-7; D gene uncertain. CDR3 protein: CASSQLPELGSYEQYF. The CDR3 DNA follows: TGTGCCAGCAGCCAATTACCGGAGTTGGGCTCCTACGAGCAGTACTTC.